The rows below give T cell receptor beta chains drawn from one sample of a study of Graves' ophthalmopathy and Graves' hyperthyroidism. TCRdb recomputed calls from the multiplex PCR reads with MiXCR, one row per CDR3 protein. The profile shows about 160,000 distinct CDR3 sequences, less than 45% of them singletons. Sequencing used peripheral blood. Receptors originate from a middle-aged woman with Graves' ophthalmopathy. Both conserved end residues are part of each CDR3. The D gene is left open where the match is weak. Where a row states a size, it is once, few, many or the class of an expanded clone; other rows omit it.

CDR3 protein	CDR3 DNA	J gene	V gene	CDR3 length	D gene	clone size
CASSRNRDRDYGYTF	TGTGCCAGCAGCCGGAACCGGGACAGGGACTATGGCTACACCTTC	TRBJ1-2	TRBV11-2	15	TRBD1	many
CASRPRVGQETQYF	TGTGCCAGCAGGCCACGGGTGGGGCAAGAGACCCAGTACTTC	TRBJ2-5	TRBV11-2	14	.	once
CASLQGYNQPQHF	TGTGCCAGCCTACAGGGTTACAATCAGCCCCAGCATTTT	TRBJ1-5	TRBV6-5	13	.	many
CASSVTGALLSGETQYF	TGTGCCAGCAGCGTTACAGGGGCTTTGTTGTCCGGGGAGACCCAGTACTTC	TRBJ2-5	TRBV7-3	17	TRBD1	many
CAWRPSGVGPLHF	TGTGCCTGGAGGCCCTCTGGGGTAGGACCCCTCCACTTT	TRBJ1-6	TRBV30	13	.	.
CSAGLAGTEQYF	TGCAGTGCAGGACTAGCGGGTACCGAGCAGTACTTC	TRBJ2-7	TRBV20-1	12	TRBD2	many
CATLRTSGSRDIYEQYF	TGTGCCACCCTGCGGACTAGCGGGAGTCGAGACATCTACGAGCAGTACTTC	TRBJ2-7	TRBV10-3	17	TRBD2	.
CASSYNWGTEAFF	TGTGCCAGCAGTTACAATTGGGGCACTGAAGCTTTCTTT	TRBJ1-1	TRBV6-2/TRBV6-3	13	.	.
CASSYSRKNTEAFF	TGTGCCAGCAGTTATTCCAGAAAAAACACTGAAGCTTTCTTT	TRBJ1-1	TRBV6-5	14	.	many
CASSLSNPGSSGNTIYF	TGTGCCAGCAGCCTCTCCAATCCGGGGAGCTCTGGAAACACCATATATTTT	TRBJ1-3	TRBV27	17	.	few
CATSKETLNTEAFF	TGTGCCACCAGCAAAGAGACACTGAACACTGAAGCTTTCTTT	TRBJ1-1	TRBV15	14	.	many
CASPERTQGVGEDYTF	TGTGCCAGTCCGGAGCGCACACAGGGGGTCGGCGAGGACTACACCTTC	TRBJ1-2	TRBV6-2/TRBV6-3	16	TRBD1	.
CASSEGLAGIYEQYF	TGTGCCAGCAGTGAAGGGCTAGCGGGAATCTACGAGCAGTACTTC	TRBJ2-7	TRBV6-1	15	TRBD2	many
CATTMGQGAREQYF	TGTGCCACTACGATGGGACAGGGGGCGCGAGAGCAGTACTTC	TRBJ2-7	TRBV27	14	TRBD1	many
CAISEPPPGAGTTGTQYF	TGTGCCATCAGTGAGCCTCCCCCGGGAGCGGGGACCACCGGGACCCAGTACTTC	TRBJ2-5	TRBV10-3	18	TRBD2	many
CASSEKPGQGAYSNQPQHF	TGTGCCAGCAGTGAGAAACCGGGACAGGGGGCTTACAGCAATCAGCCCCAGCATTTT	TRBJ1-5	TRBV6-1	19	TRBD1	.
CASSSGGRYEQYF	TGCGCCAGCAGCTCAGGGGGCCGGTACGAGCAGTACTTC	TRBJ2-7	TRBV4-1	13	TRBD1	many
CASSLARDRLPTRGYTF	TGTGCCAGCAGTTTAGCAAGAGACAGGTTACCGACGCGGGGCTACACCTTC	TRBJ1-2	TRBV28	17	.	many
CASSQDNLGLGKETQYF	TGCGCCAGCAGCCAAGATAACTTGGGACTAGGCAAAGAGACCCAGTACTTC	TRBJ2-5	TRBV4-1	17	TRBD2	.
CASSLEIGREAWGNQPQHF	TGTGCCAGCAGCTTAGAGATAGGGAGGGAGGCTTGGGGCAATCAGCCCCAGCATTTT	TRBJ1-5	TRBV11-2	19	.	.
CASSQTSGGSPEETQYF	TGTGCCAGCAGTCAAACTAGCGGGGGATCCCCCGAAGAGACCCAGTACTTC	TRBJ2-5	TRBV6-2/TRBV6-3	17	TRBD2	.
CASRSPREAYEQYF	TGTGCCAGCAGGTCCCCTCGGGAGGCCTACGAGCAGTACTTC	TRBJ2-7	TRBV12-3/TRBV12-4	14	TRBD2	.
CASALAYRMSEAFF	TGTGCCAGCGCTCTAGCGTACCGGATGAGTGAAGCTTTCTTT	TRBJ1-1	TRBV6-1	14	.	many
CASSGLAGGPGELFF	TGTGCCAGTAGTGGGCTAGCGGGAGGGCCTGGGGAGCTGTTTTTT	TRBJ2-2	TRBV19	15	TRBD2	few
CSGKKGGLNTEAFF	TGCAGCGGGAAGAAAGGGGGATTGAACACTGAAGCTTTCTTT	TRBJ1-1	TRBV29-1	14	.	many
CATSRRTGVRNTIYF	TGTGCCACCAGCCGTCGGACGGGGGTGAGAAACACCATATATTTT	TRBJ1-3	TRBV15	15	.	many
CATSDPSGGLQETQYF	TGTGCCACCAGTGACCCAAGTGGGGGGCTCCAAGAGACCCAGTACTTC	TRBJ2-5	TRBV24-1	16	.	many
CASSRDRGSLGYGYTF	TGTGCCAGCAGCCGGGACAGGGGGAGTTTAGGATATGGCTACACCTTC	TRBJ1-2	TRBV6-5	16	TRBD1	many
CASSYSPGRGINQPQHF	TGTGCCAGCAGTTACTCTCCGGGACGGGGAATCAATCAGCCCCAGCATTTT	TRBJ1-5	TRBV6-5	17	.	.
CASSYVDSPLHF	TGTGCCAGCAGTTACGTAGATTCACCCCTCCACTTT	TRBJ1-6	TRBV6-2/TRBV6-3	12	.	.
CSASGVATYEQYF	TGCAGTGCTAGCGGGGTGGCTACCTACGAGCAGTACTTC	TRBJ2-7	TRBV20-1	13	.	many
CASSAGVLGNTIYF	TGTGCCAGCAGTGCCGGGGTTTTGGGAAACACCATATATTTT	TRBJ1-3	TRBV6-1	14	.	.
CASGGLMGQWGGLNTEAFF	TGTGCCAGCGGGGGCCTAATGGGGCAGTGGGGCGGATTGAACACTGAAGCTTTCTTT	TRBJ1-1	TRBV28	19	.	many
CASSLVMSIETQYF	TGTGCCAGCAGCTTAGTGATGAGTATCGAGACCCAGTACTTC	TRBJ2-5	TRBV7-2	14	.	.
CASTPRSHTSNYGYTF	TGTGCCAGCACCCCCCGGAGTCACACCTCTAACTATGGCTACACCTTC	TRBJ1-2	TRBV2	16	.	many
CSGHDRASYEQYF	TGCAGTGGTCACGACAGGGCTTCCTACGAGCAGTACTTC	TRBJ2-7	TRBV20-1	13	TRBD1	many
CASSLDTGPYGYTF	TGTGCCAGCAGTCTGGATACAGGGCCCTATGGCTACACCTTC	TRBJ1-2	TRBV6-5	14	.	many
CASSNPQGRRYF	TGTGCCAGCAGCAACCCACAGGGACGGAGGTACTTC	TRBJ2-7	TRBV5-6	12	.	many
CASSPSGSYEQYF	TGTGCCAGCAGTCCTAGCGGCTCCTACGAGCAGTACTTC	TRBJ2-7	TRBV6-1	13	TRBD2	.
CASSLPGPNYEQYF	TGTGCCAGCAGTTTACCGGGGCCGAACTACGAGCAGTACTTC	TRBJ2-7	TRBV28	14	.	many
CASSPKDGPYEQYF	TGTGCCAGCAGCCCAAAGGACGGGCCCTACGAGCAGTACTTC	TRBJ2-7	TRBV13	14	.	.
CATSDTTGVGETQYF	TGTGCCACCAGTGACACGACAGGGGTTGGTGAGACCCAGTACTTC	TRBJ2-5	TRBV24-1	15	TRBD1	many
CASSTNNRGPRGYTF	TGTGCCAGCAGTACGAACAACAGGGGGCCTCGGGGCTACACCTTC	TRBJ1-2	TRBV6-5	15	TRBD1	many
CSAAPGLANTEAFF	TGCAGTGCTGCCCCGGGCCTAGCGAACACTGAAGCTTTCTTT	TRBJ1-1	TRBV20-1	14	.	.
CSARDPVTGRENTEAFF	TGCAGTGCTAGAGATCCGGTAACCGGCAGGGAGAACACTGAAGCTTTCTTT	TRBJ1-1	TRBV20-1	17	.	.
CASSPRQGFTGELFF	TGTGCCAGCTCACCACGACAGGGGTTCACCGGGGAGCTGTTTTTT	TRBJ2-2	TRBV18	15	TRBD1	.
CASSEAATDGYTF	TGTGCCAGCAGTGAAGCGGCCACGGATGGCTACACCTTC	TRBJ1-2	TRBV2	13	.	.
CSARTRPNTEAFF	TGCAGTGCTAGGACCCGACCGAACACTGAAGCTTTCTTT	TRBJ1-1	TRBV20-1	13	.	few
CASRSGTGGARGYTF	TGTGCCAGCCGTTCCGGGACAGGGGGCGCGAGGGGCTACACCTTC	TRBJ1-2	TRBV27	15	TRBD1	many
CASSPLTSANTGELFF	TGTGCCAGCAGTCCCCTGACTAGCGCGAACACCGGGGAGCTGTTTTTT	TRBJ2-2	TRBV12-3/TRBV12-4	16	TRBD2	many
CASSVAATNEKLFF	TGTGCCAGCAGCGTCGCGGCAACTAATGAAAAACTGTTTTTT	TRBJ1-4	TRBV12-3/TRBV12-4	14	.	many
CASSNARGGRQEAFF	TGCGCCAGCAGCAATGCCAGGGGCGGTCGACAGGAAGCTTTCTTT	TRBJ1-1	TRBV4-1	15	.	many
CASSLTGTAETQYF	TGTGCCAGCAGCCTAACGGGGACTGCGGAGACCCAGTACTTC	TRBJ2-5	TRBV7-2	14	.	.
CASLAGYEQYF	TGTGCCAGCCTGGCGGGATACGAGCAGTACTTC	TRBJ2-7	TRBV28	11	.	many